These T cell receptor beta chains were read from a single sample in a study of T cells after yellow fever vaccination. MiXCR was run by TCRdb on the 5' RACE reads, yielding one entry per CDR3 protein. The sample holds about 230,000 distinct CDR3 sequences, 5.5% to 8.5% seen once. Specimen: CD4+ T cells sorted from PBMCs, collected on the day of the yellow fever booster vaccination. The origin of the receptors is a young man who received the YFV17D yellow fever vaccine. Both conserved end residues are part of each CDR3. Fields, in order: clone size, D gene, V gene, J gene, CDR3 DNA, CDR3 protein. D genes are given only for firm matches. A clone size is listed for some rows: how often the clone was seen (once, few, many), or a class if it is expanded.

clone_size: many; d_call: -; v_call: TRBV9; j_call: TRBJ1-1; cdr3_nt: TGTGCCAGCAGCACCAGAGGTAACACTGAAGCTTTCTTT; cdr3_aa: CASSTRGNTEAFF
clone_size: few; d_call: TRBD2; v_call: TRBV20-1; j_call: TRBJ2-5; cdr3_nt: TGCAGTGCCACCTGGCCGAGGAATAGCGGGTCCGTGCAAGAGACCCAGTACTTC; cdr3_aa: CSATWPRNSGSVQETQYF
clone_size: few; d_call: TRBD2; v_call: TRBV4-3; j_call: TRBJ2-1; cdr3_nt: TGCGCCAGCAGCCAAGAAGGGGCTAGCGGGAGGCTCAGGGGTGAGCAGTTCTTC; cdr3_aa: CASSQEGASGRLRGEQFF
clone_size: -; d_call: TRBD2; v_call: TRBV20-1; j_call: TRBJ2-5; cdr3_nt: TGCAGTGCTAGGGCGGGGGGGCAAGGTACCCAGTACTTC; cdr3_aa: CSARAGGQGTQYF
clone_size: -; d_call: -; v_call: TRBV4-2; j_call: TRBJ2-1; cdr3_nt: TGTGCCAGCAGCCAAGCGGGTGGAGGGTCCTACAATGAGCAGTTCTTC; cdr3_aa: CASSQAGGGSYNEQFF
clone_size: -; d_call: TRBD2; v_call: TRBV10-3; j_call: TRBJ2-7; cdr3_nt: TGTGCCATCAGTGGTCCGCGAGGGAGCGGGAACCTAAAACGCGAGCAGTACTTC; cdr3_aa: CAISGPRGSGNLKREQYF
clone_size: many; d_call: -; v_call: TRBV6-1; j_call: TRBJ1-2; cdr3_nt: TGTGCCAGCAGCCCAACCCGCCGGACACGGGCGGCCTATGGCTACACCTTC; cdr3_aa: CASSPTRRTRAAYGYTF
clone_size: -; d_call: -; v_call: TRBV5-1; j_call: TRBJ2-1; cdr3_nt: TGCGCCAGCAGTAGTAGTGGGGCGAGCTCCTACAATGAGCAGTTCTTC; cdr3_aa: CASSSSGASSYNEQFF
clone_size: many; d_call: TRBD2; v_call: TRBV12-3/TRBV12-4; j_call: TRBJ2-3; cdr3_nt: TGTGCCAGCAGTGAGCCGACTAGCGGGAAAGCGGATACGCAGTATTTT; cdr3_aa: CASSEPTSGKADTQYF
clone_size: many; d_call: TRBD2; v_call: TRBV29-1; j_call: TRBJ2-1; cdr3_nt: TGCAGCGTTGAAGTAGCGGGAGTTGAGCAGTTCTTC; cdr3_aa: CSVEVAGVEQFF
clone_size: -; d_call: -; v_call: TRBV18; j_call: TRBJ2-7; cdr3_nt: TGTGCCAGCTCACCGGCGATTCTAGCGAACGCCTACGAGCAGTACTTC; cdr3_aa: CASSPAILANAYEQYF
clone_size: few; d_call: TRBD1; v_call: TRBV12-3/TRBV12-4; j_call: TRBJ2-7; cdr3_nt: TGTGCCAGCGGGACAGCCTACGAGCAGTACTTC; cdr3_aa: CASGTAYEQYF
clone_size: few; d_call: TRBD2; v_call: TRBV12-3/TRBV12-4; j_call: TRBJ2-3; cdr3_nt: TGTGCCAGCAGTTTAGCGGGGGGACTAGCGGGAGGAACAGATACGCAGTATTTT; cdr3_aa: CASSLAGGLAGGTDTQYF
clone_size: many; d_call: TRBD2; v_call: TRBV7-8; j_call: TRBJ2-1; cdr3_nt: TGTGCCAGCAGTACGATTATTTGGGCGGGAGGGGTGAATGAGCAGTTCTTC; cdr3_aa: CASSTIIWAGGVNEQFF
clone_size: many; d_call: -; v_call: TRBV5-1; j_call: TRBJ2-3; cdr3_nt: TGCGCCAGCAGCTTAATCGGCAGCCGCACAGATACGCAGTATTTT; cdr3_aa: CASSLIGSRTDTQYF
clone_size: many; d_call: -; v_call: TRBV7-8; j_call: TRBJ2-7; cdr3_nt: TGTGCCAGCAGCCCCACCCGGGAGAGCTCCTACGAGCAGTACTTC; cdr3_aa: CASSPTRESSYEQYF
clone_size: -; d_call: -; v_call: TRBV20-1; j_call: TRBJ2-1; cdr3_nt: TGCAGTGCTAGAGATGGGGCGGGACGGGAGCAGTTCTTC; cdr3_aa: CSARDGAGREQFF
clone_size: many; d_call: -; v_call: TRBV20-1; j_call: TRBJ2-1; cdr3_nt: TGCAGTGCTTCCCGGACCCCAGGCCAAAACAATGAGCAGTTCTTC; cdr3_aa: CSASRTPGQNNEQFF
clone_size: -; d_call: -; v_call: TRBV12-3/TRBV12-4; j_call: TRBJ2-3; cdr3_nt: TGTGCCAGCAGTTCGGACTGGAAAGATACGCAGTATTTT; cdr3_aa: CASSSDWKDTQYF
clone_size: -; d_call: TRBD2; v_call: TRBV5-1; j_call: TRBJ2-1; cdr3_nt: TGCGCCAGCAGCTCCGGCGGGAGTGGCTCCTACAATGAGCAGTTCTTC; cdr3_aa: CASSSGGSGSYNEQFF
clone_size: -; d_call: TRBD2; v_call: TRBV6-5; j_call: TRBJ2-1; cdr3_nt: TGTGCCAGCAGTTACGCAATGGAGGGGGGACTAGCGGGCAATGAGCAGTTCTTC; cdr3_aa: CASSYAMEGGLAGNEQFF
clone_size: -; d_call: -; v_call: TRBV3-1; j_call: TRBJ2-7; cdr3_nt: TGTGCCACCAGTAGCACCTACGAGCAGTACTTC; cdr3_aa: CATSSTYEQYF
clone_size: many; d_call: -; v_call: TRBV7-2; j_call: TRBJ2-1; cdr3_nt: TGTGCCAGCAGCTTAGTAGCTGAGCAGTTCTTC; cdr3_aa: CASSLVAEQFF
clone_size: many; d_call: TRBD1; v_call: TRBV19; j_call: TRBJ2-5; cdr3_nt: TGTGCCAGTGAGACCGGGACAGGGAAAGAGACCCAGTACTTC; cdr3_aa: CASETGTGKETQYF
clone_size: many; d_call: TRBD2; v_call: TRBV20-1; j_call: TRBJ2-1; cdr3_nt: TGCAGTGCTAGAGTTACTAGCGGGAACAATGAGCAGTTCTTC; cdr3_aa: CSARVTSGNNEQFF
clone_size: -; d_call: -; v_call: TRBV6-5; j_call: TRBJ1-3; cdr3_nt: TGTGCCAGCAGTTACTCGGTCACTGGAAACACCATATATTTT; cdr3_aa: CASSYSVTGNTIYF
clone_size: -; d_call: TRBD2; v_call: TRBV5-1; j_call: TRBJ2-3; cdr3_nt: TGCGCCTCTAAACAGGGACTCTGGACTAGCGGGGGGCCGTTGCCGCAGTATTTT; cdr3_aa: CASKQGLWTSGGPLPQYF
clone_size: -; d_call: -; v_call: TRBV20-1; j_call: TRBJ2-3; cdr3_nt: TGCAGTGCTAGAGTCGTAGGGGCCGATACGCAGTATTTT; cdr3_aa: CSARVVGADTQYF